This T cell receptor beta chain derives from a study of T cell changes during pregnancy in multiple sclerosis. The CDR3 spans 13 residues. The V end was cut by 0 bases, the J end by 11 bases, with 14 bases between. Germline V gene data show CDR1 as SGHDT and CDR2 as YYEEEE. Assay used: immunoSEQ multiplex PCR; TCRdb lists only in-frame clones, some missing. The sample yields 15,000 to 20,000 clones, approximately 86% seen once. Here the sequenced sample was CD8+ T cells from peripheral blood mononuclear cells, taken after pregnancy. The receptor's source is a female donor in good health, enrolled as a control in a pregnancy study. The rearrangement links TRBV5-6 to TRBJ1-1; D may be TRBD1 (5 bases). This chain's CDR3 is CASSLAAGGEAFF. CDR3 coding DNA: TGTGCCAGCAGCTTGGCCGCGGGGGGGGAGGCTTTCTTT. The variable domain in full, completed from reference TRBV5-6 and TRBJ1-1, reads DAGVTQSPTHLIKTRGQQVTLRCSPKSGHDTVSWYQQALGQGPQFIFQYYEEEERQRGNFPDRFSGHQFPNYSSELNVNALLLGDSALYLCASSLAAGGEAFFGQGTRLTVV.